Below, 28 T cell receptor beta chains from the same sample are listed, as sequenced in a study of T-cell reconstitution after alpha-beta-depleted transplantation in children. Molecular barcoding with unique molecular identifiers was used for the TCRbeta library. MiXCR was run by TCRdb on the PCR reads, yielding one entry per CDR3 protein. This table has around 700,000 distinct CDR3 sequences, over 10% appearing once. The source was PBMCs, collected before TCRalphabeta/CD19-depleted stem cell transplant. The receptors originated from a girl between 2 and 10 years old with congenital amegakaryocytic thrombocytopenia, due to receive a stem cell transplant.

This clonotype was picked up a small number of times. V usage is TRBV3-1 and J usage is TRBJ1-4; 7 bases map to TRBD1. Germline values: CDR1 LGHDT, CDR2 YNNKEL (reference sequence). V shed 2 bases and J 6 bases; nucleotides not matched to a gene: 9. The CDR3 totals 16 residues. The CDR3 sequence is CASSQMDRRNHEKLFF. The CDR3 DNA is TGTGCCAGCAGCCAAATGGACAGGCGGAATCATGAAAAACTGTTTTTT. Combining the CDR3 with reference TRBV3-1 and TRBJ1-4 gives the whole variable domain DTAVSQTPKYLVTQMGNDKSIKCEQNLGHDTMYWYKQDSKKFLKIMFSYNNKELIINETVPNRFSPKSPDKAHLNLHINSLELGDSAVYFCASSQMDRRNHEKLFFGSGTQLSVL.

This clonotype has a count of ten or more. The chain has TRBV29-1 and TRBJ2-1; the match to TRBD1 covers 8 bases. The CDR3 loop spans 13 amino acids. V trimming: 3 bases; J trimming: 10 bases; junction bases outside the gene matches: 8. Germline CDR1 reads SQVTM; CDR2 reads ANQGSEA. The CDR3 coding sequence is TGCAGCGTTGAGGTGACAGGGGTGGGGGAGCAGTTCTTC. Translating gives CSVEVTGVGEQFF.

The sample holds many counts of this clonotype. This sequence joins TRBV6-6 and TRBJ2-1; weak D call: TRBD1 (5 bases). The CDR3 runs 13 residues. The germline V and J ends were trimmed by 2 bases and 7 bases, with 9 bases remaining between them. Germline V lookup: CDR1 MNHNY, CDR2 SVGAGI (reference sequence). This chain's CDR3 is CASSYGAGNEQFF. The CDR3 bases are TGTGCCAGCAGTTACGGGGCAGGTAATGAGCAGTTCTTC.

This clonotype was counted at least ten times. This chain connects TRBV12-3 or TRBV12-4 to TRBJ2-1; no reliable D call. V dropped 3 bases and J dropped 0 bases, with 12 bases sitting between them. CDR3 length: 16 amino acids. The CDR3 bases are TGTGCCAGCAGTTTGGGATCCCGGCGCTCCTACAATGAGCAGTTCTTC. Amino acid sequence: CASSLGSRRSYNEQFF.

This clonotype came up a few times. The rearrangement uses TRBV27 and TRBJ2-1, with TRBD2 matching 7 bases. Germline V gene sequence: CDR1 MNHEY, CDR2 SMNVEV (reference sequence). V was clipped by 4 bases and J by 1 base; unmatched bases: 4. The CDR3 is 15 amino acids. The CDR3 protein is CASSWAGASYNEQFF. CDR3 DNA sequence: TGTGCCAGCAGTTGGGCGGGAGCATCCTACAATGAGCAGTTCTTC.

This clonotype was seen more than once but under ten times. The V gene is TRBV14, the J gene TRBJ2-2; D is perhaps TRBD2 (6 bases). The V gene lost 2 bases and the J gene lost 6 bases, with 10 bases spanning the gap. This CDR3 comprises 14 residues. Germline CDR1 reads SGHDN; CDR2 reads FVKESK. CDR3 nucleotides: TGTGCCAGCAGCCAAAAGGACTATCCCGGGGAGCTGTTTTTT. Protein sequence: CASSQKDYPGELFF.

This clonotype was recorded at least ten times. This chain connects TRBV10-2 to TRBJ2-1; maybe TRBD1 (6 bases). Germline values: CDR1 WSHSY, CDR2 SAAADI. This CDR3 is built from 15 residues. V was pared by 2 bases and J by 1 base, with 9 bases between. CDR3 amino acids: CASSERQASYNEQFF. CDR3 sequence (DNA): TGCGCCAGCAGTGAGCGACAGGCGTCCTACAATGAGCAGTTCTTC.

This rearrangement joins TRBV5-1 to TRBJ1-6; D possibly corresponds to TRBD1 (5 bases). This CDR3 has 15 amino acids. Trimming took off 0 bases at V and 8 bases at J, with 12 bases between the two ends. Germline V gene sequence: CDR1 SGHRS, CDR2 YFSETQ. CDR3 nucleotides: TGCGCCAGCAGCTTGGCCGACAGAGAGGATTCACCCCTCCACTTT. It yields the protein CASSLADREDSPLHF.

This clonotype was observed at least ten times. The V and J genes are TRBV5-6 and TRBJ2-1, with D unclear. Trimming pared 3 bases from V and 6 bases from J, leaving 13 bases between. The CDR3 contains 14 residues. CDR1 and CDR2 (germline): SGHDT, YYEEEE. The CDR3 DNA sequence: TGTGCCAGCAGCTCGTGGGATTTGGGCAATGAGCAGTTCTTC. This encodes CASSSWDLGNEQFF.

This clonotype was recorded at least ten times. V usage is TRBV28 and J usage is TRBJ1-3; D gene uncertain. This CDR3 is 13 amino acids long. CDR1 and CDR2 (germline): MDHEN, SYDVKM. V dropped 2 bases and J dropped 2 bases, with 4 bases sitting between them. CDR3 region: CASSLNTGNTIYF. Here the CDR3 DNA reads TGTGCCAGCAGTTTAAACACTGGAAACACCATATATTTT.

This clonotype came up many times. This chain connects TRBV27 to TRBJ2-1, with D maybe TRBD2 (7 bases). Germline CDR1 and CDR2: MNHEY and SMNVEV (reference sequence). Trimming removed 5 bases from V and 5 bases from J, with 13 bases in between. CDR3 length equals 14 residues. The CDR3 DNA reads TGTGCCAGCAGTCCGGACAGCGGGGACAATGAGCAGTTCTTC. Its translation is CASSPDSGDNEQFF.

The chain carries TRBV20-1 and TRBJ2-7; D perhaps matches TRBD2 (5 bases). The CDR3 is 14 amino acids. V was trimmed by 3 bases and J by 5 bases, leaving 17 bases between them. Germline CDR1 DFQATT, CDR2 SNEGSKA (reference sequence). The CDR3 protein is CSASSGLRPDEQYF. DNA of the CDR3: TGCAGTGCTAGCTCTGGACTCCGCCCGGACGAGCAGTACTTC.

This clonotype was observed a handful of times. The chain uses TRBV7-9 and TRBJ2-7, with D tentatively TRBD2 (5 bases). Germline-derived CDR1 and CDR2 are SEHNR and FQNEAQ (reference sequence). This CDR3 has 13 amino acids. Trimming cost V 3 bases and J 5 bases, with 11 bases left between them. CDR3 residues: CASSFLTTDEQYF. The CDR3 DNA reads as TGTGCCAGCAGCTTCTTGACTACGGACGAGCAGTACTTC.

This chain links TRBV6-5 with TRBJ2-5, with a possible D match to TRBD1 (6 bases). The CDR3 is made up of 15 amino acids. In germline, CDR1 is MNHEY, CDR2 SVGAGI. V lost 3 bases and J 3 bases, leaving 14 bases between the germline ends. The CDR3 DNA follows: TGTGCCAGCAGTTATGTTGAGGCAGGGGAAGAGACCCAGTACTTC. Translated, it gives CASSYVEAGEETQYF.

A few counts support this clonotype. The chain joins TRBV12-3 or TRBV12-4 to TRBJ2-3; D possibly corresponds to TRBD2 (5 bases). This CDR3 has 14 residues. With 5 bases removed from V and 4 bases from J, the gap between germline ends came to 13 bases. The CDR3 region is CASSPVGGPDTQYF. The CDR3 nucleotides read TGTGCCAGCAGTCCGGTGGGCGGGCCAGATACGCAGTATTTT.

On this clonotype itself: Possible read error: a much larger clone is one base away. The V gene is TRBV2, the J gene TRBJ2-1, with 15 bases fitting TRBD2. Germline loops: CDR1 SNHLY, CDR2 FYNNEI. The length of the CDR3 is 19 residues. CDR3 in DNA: TGTACCAGCAATCCCGGGACTAGCGGGAGGTCACTTCCCTCTGATGAGCAGTTCTTC. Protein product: CTSNPGTSGRSLPSDEQFF.

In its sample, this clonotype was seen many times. CDR3 region: CSAIFDRIDEQYF. The CDR3 DNA sequence: TGCAGTGCCATCTTCGACAGGATTGACGAGCAGTACTTC. The chain uses TRBV20-1 and TRBJ2-7; D is perhaps TRBD1 (6 bases). The CDR3 is made up of 13 amino acids. Per the germline V gene, CDR1 is DFQATT and CDR2 is SNEGSKA (reference sequence). The germline V and J ends were trimmed by 6 bases and 5 bases, with 17 bases remaining between them.

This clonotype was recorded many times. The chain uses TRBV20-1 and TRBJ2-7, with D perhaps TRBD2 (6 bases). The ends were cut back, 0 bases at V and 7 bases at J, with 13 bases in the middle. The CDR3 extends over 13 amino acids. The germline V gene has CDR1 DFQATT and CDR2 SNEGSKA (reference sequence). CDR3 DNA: TGCAGTGCTAGAGATTTAACTAGCTGGGAGCAGTACTTC. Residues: CSARDLTSWEQYF.

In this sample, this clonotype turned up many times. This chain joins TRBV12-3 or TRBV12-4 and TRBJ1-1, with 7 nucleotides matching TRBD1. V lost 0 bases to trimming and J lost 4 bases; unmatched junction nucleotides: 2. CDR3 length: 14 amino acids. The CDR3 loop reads CASSLANRGTEAFF. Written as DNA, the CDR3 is TGTGCCAGCAGTTTAGCGAACAGGGGCACTGAAGCTTTCTTT.

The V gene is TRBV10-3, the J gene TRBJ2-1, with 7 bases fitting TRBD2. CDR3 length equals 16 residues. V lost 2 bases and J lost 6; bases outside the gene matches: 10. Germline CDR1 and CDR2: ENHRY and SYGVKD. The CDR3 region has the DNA TGTGCCATCAGTGAGGAAATGGGGACTAATTTCAATGAGCAGTTCTTC. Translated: CAISEEMGTNFNEQFF.

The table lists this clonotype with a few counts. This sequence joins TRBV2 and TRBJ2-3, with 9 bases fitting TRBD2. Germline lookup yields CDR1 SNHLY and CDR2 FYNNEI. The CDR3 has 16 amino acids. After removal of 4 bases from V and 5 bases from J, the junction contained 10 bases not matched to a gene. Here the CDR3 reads CASSGVNSGRIDTQYF. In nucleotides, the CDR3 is TGTGCCAGCAGTGGTGTCAATAGCGGGAGAATAGATACGCAGTATTTT.

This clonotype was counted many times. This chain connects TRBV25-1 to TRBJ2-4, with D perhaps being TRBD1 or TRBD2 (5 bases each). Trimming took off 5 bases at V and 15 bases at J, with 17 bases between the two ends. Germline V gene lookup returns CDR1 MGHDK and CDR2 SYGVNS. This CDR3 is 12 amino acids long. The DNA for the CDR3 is TGTGCCAGCAGTTACTACACGGGACGGGTGTACTTC. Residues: CASSYYTGRVYF.

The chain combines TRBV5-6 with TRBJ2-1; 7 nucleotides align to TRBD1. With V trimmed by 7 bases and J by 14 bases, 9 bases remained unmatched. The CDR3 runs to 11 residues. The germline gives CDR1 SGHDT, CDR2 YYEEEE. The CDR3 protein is CASRQDRIEFF. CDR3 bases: TGTGCCAGCCGGCAGGACAGGATAGAGTTCTTC. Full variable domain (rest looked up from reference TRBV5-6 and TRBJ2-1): DAGVTQSPTHLIKTRGQQVTLRCSPKSGHDTVSWYQQALGQGPQFIFQYYEEEERQRGNFPDRFSGHQFPNYSSELNVNALLLGDSALYLCASRQDRIEFFGPGTRLTVL.

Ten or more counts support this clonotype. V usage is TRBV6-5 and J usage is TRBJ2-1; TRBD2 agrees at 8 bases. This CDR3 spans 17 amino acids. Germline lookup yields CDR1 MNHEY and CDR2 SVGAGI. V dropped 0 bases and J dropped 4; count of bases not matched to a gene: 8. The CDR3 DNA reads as TGTGCCAGCAGTTACTCAGCGGCGGGACTAGATTACAATGAGCAGTTCTTC. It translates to CASSYSAAGLDYNEQFF.

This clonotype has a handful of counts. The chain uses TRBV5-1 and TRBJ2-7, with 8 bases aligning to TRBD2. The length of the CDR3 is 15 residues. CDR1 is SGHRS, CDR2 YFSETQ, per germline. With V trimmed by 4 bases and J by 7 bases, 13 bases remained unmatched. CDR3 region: CASSTTALIAGEQYF. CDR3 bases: TGCGCCAGCAGCACAACCGCCCTCATAGCGGGAGAGCAGTACTTC. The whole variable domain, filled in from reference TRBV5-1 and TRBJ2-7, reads KAGVTQTPRYLIKTRGQQVTLSCSPISGHRSVSWYQQTPGQGLQFLFEYFSETQRNKGNFPGRFSGRQFSNSRSEMNVSTLELGDSALYLCASSTTALIAGEQYFGPGTRLTVT.

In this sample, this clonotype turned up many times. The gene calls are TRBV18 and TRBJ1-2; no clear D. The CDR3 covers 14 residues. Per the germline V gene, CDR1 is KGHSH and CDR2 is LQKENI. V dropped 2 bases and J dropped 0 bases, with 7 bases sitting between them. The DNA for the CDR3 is TGTGCCAGCTCACCAACAGCCCCTAACTATGGCTACACCTTC. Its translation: CASSPTAPNYGYTF. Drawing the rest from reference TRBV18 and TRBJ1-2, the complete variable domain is NAGVMQNPRHLVRRRGQEARLRCSPMKGHSHVYWYRQLPEEGLKFMVYLQKENIIDESGMPKERFSAEFPKEGPSILRIQQVVRGDSAAYFCASSPTAPNYGYTFGSGTRLTVV.

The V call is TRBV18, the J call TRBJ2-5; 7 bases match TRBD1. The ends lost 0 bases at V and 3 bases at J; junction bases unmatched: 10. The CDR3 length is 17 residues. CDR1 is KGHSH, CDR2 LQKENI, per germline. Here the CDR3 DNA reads TGTGCCAGCTCACCACCTAATTACCGGGACAGAAAAGAGACCCAGTACTTC. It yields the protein CASSPPNYRDRKETQYF.

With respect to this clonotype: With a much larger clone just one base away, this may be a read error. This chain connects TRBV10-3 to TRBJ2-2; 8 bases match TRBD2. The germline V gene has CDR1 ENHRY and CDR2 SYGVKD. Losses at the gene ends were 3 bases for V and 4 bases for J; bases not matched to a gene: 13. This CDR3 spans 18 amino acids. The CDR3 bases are TGTGCCATCAGTGAATTAAGAGCGGGAGCCCGCGGCACCGGGGAGCTGTTTTTT. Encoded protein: CAISELRAGARGTGELFF.